Listed here are 21 T cell receptor beta chains from one sample, sequenced in a study of blood T cell repertoires in COVID-19. Measured with immunoSEQ multiplex PCR; TCRdb has only the in-frame clones, and not every one. The table records about 120,000 clones, over 60% of them present only once. Sequenced input: peripheral blood. These receptors all stem from a woman older than 75 with acute or convalescent COVID-19.

V gene TRBV28 combines with J gene TRBJ2-2; 10 nucleotides agree with TRBD2. Per germline, CDR1 MDHEN and CDR2 SYDVKM. The CDR3 is made up of 17 amino acids. The trim removed 3 bases at V and 1 base at J, leaving 5 bases unmatched. This chain's CDR3 is CASSLMVAGGNTGELFF. DNA for the CDR3: TGTGCCAGCAGTTTGATGGTAGCGGGAGGGAACACCGGGGAGCTGTTTTTT.

The chain links TRBV29-1 to TRBJ2-3; 9 bases align to TRBD2. The germline gives CDR1 SQVTM, CDR2 ANQGSEA. The CDR3 has 15 amino acids. Trimming removed 7 bases from V and 1 base from J; junction bases left unmatched: 9. CDR3 protein: CSAGGASGGTDTQYF. The CDR3 DNA is TGCAGCGCAGGGGGGGCTAGCGGGGGCACAGATACGCAGTATTTT.

The gene calls are TRBV5-4 and TRBJ2-5; 11 nucleotides agree with TRBD1. Germline CDR1 SGHNT, CDR2 YYREEE (reference sequence). J lost 3 bases, V lost 4 bases, and 2 bases had no gene match. This CDR3 region has 14 residues. This CDR3 is CASSRDRGEETQYF. For the CDR3, the DNA is TGTGCCAGCAGCCGGGACAGGGGGGAAGAGACCCAGTACTTC.

This clone was observed a few times. The CDR3 DNA reads TGTGCCAGCAGCTTTCAGGGCGCTAACTATGGCTACACCTTC. It encodes CASSFQGANYGYTF. This chain links TRBV7-2 with TRBJ1-2; D is perhaps TRBD1 (5 bases). Trimming took 3 bases from V and 0 from J, leaving 8 bases between them. This CDR3 has 14 residues. Germline CDR1 and CDR2: SGHTA and FQGNSA.

The chain combines TRBV6-1 with TRBJ2-1; 9 bases are shared with TRBD1. The CDR3 contains 17 residues. Trimming cost V 4 bases and J 1 base; bases outside gene matches: 8. Germline V gene sequence: CDR1 MNHNS, CDR2 SASEGT. CDR3 sequence: CASSGDRTGVSYNEQFF. The CDR3 DNA reads as TGTGCCAGCAGTGGGGACCGGACAGGGGTTTCCTACAATGAGCAGTTCTTC.

This clone showed up just once. The chain recombines TRBV19 with TRBJ1-6, with a possible D match to TRBD1 (5 bases). The V and J ends lost 3 bases and 6 bases respectively, with 6 bases between them. Germline CDR1 and CDR2: LNHDA and SQIVND (reference sequence). The CDR3 loop spans 13 amino acids. The CDR3 loop reads CASSMTVNSPLHF. The CDR3 DNA reads TGTGCCAGTAGTATGACAGTTAATTCACCCCTCCACTTT.

The chain employs TRBV28 and TRBJ2-1, with 12 nucleotides matching TRBD2. The V gene end was trimmed by 7 bases and the J gene end by 7 bases; junction bases not matched to a gene: 5. CDR1 and CDR2 from the germline V gene are MDHEN and SYDVKM. This CDR3 is built from 14 residues. CDR3: CASKTSGRSNEQFF. The CDR3 nucleotides are TGTGCCAGCAAAACTAGCGGGAGGTCGAATGAGCAGTTCTTC.

This chain uses TRBV4-1 with TRBJ2-1; 12 bases map to TRBD1. V was clipped by 3 bases and J by 6 bases; unmatched bases: 3. The CDR3 totals 15 residues. CDR1 and CDR2 (germline): MGHRA, YSYEKL. Written as DNA, the CDR3 is TGCGCCAGCAGCCAGGGACAGGGGGCTGGCAATGAGCAGTTCTTC. Protein sequence: CASSQGQGAGNEQFF.

This chain's CDR3 is CASSPLGQRDQPQHF. In DNA form, the CDR3 reads TGTGCCAGCTCACCGCTTGGACAGAGGGATCAGCCCCAGCATTTT. The rearrangement joins TRBV18 to TRBJ1-5, with D perhaps matching TRBD1 (6 bases). In germline, CDR1 is KGHSH, CDR2 LQKENI. The germline V and J ends were trimmed by 3 bases and 5 bases, with 14 bases remaining between them. The CDR3 spans 15 residues.

V gene TRBV6-2 or TRBV6-3 combines with J gene TRBJ1-5; D unclear. The CDR3 sequence is 14 residues long. Germline assignment: CDR1 MNHEY and CDR2 SVGEGT. Trimming took off 4 bases at V and 1 base at J, with 8 bases between the two ends. CDR3 coding DNA: TGTGCCAGCAGTTTTACCCTAAGCAATCAGCCCCAGCATTTT. Its protein is CASSFTLSNQPQHF.

The chain carries TRBV11-2 and TRBJ2-7, with D uncertain. V was cut by 0 bases and J by 5 bases, with 11 bases left in between. There are 14 residues in the CDR3. CDR1 SGHAT and CDR2 FQNNGV come from the germline V gene. CDR3 nucleotides: TGTGCCAGCAGCTTAGATTCTAGTCCCAACGAGCAGTACTTC. Translated: CASSLDSSPNEQYF.

The chain uses TRBV6-6 and TRBJ2-3, with a tentative D call TRBD1 (6 bases). V was shortened by 1 base and J by 0 bases, with 11 bases between the two germline ends. This CDR3 contains 16 residues. Germline values: CDR1 MNHNY, CDR2 SVGAGI (reference sequence). The CDR3 DNA sequence: TGTGCCAGCAGTTACTTGTCAGGGGCGAGCACAGATACGCAGTATTTT. Translation gives CASSYLSGASTDTQYF.

V usage is TRBV4-3 and J usage is TRBJ2-1; 12 bases line up with TRBD2. This CDR3 has 17 amino acids. The V and J ends lost 0 bases and 7 bases, in that order; junction bases with no gene match: 7. CDR1 is LGHNA, CDR2 YSLEER, per germline. For the CDR3, the DNA is TGCGCCAGCAGCCAAGATCTTGGACTAGCGGGAAGGAATGAGCAGTTCTTC. It specifies CASSQDLGLAGRNEQFF.

CDR3 region: CASRRQGAYYGYTF. Written as DNA, the CDR3 is TGTGCCAGCAGGAGACAGGGGGCGTACTATGGCTACACCTTC. The chain recombines TRBV25-1 with TRBJ1-2; 10 nucleotides agree with TRBD1. CDR1 is MGHDK and CDR2 is SYGVNS in the germline V gene. The CDR3 contains 14 residues. Unmatched junction bases numbered 4, after V lost 6 bases and J lost 3 bases.

There are a few counts of this clone. The J gene is TRBJ1-2, the V gene TRBV24-1; D remains unclear. The germline V and J ends were trimmed by 0 bases and 2 bases, with 6 bases remaining between them. This CDR3 comprises 14 residues. Germline V gene sequence: CDR1 KGHDR, CDR2 SFDVKD. In DNA form, the CDR3 reads TGTGCCACCAGTGATTTGACAAGAAACTATGGCTACACCTTC. Encoded protein: CATSDLTRNYGYTF.

The chain couples TRBV18 to TRBJ2-1; no clear D. The CDR3 runs to 15 residues. Germline V lookup: CDR1 KGHSH, CDR2 LQKENI. Trimming removed 6 bases from V and 2 bases from J, with 14 bases in between. The CDR3 nucleotides are TGTGCCAGCTCCCGTGACGACTCGACCTACAATGAGCAGTTCTTC. Translation: CASSRDDSTYNEQFF.

The chain recombines TRBV30 with TRBJ2-3; a possible D gene is TRBD1 (5 bases). Germline CDR1 is GTSNPN and CDR2 is SVGIG (reference sequence). V was cut by 4 bases and J by 11 bases, with 22 bases left in between. There are 14 residues in the CDR3. The CDR3 reads CAWKLNRSPGGQYF. The CDR3 DNA reads TGTGCCTGGAAATTGAACAGGAGTCCCGGCGGGCAGTATTTT.

This clone has only a few counts. This rearrangement joins TRBV5-1 to TRBJ2-5; D is unclear. Between the trimmed V and J ends, which lost 2 bases and 0 bases, there was a span of 5 bases. The germline CDR1 and CDR2 sequences are SGHRS and YFSETQ. There are 13 residues in the CDR3. This CDR3 reads CASSFSYQETQYF. For the CDR3, the DNA is TGCGCCAGCAGCTTCTCGTACCAAGAGACCCAGTACTTC.

The chain recombines TRBV27 with TRBJ2-3; D ambiguous. The germline V gene encodes CDR1 MNHEY and CDR2 SMNVEV (reference sequence). The V end was cut by 2 bases, the J end by 0 bases, with 3 bases between. CDR3 length: 13 residues. CDR3 sequence: CASSLQSTDTQYF. The CDR3 DNA reads TGTGCCAGCAGTTTACAGAGCACAGATACGCAGTATTTT.

CDR3 DNA: TGCGCCAGCAGCCTCGCAACAGGGTCTGGCGCTGGAAACACCATATATTTT. Translation gives CASSLATGSGAGNTIYF. The rearrangement joins TRBV4-3 to TRBJ1-3, with D perhaps TRBD1 (6 bases). Germline values: CDR1 LGHNA, CDR2 YSLEER. The CDR3 is 17 amino acids. V was pared by 4 bases and J by 2 bases, with 18 bases between.

In this sample, this clone turned up a few times. The chain is built from TRBV3-1 (or the pseudogene TRBV3-2) and TRBJ2-6; D might be TRBD2 (5 bases). CDR1 is LGHDT, CDR2 YNNKEL, per germline (reference sequence). The CDR3 totals 16 residues. Trimming removed 4 bases at V and 0 bases at J, with 10 bases between. This CDR3 reads CASSPGVHSGANVLTF. CDR3 coding DNA: TGTGCCAGCAGCCCCGGGGTGCACTCTGGGGCCAACGTCCTGACTTTC.